The 30 T cell receptor beta chains below come from one sample, sequenced in a study of blood T cell repertoires in COVID-19. The assay was immunoSEQ multiplex PCR, and TCRdb's table has in-frame clones only and misses some. Among about 180,000 clones listed, around 85% were seen once. What was sequenced was peripheral blood. The origin of the receptors is a person between 65 and 79 years old with COVID-19, enrolled during active disease.

This chain joins TRBV28 and TRBJ1-3, with a weak D call TRBD1 (5 bases). Trimming removed 4 bases from V and 1 base from J, with 14 bases in between. This CDR3 has 16 amino acids. The germline V gene has CDR1 MDHEN and CDR2 SYDVKM. The CDR3 region has the DNA TGTGCCAGCAGTTACCGTGGGGCAGGGTCTGGAAACACCATATATTTT. This codes for CASSYRGAGSGNTIYF.

This clone has a single count. J is TRBJ2-4 and V is TRBV7-3, with 8 bases matching TRBD1. The CDR3 has 19 residues. The junction had 13 bases not matched to a gene; V was cut back by 3 bases and J by 0 bases. CDR1 SGHTA and CDR2 FQGTGA come from the germline V gene. CDR3 loop: CASSFVSRTGGLAKNIQYF. Written as DNA, the CDR3 is TGTGCCAGCAGCTTTGTCTCAAGAACAGGGGGACTAGCCAAAAACATTCAGTACTTC.

The V gene is TRBV6-1, the J gene TRBJ2-1, with 9 positions matching TRBD2. This CDR3 region has 18 residues. V lost 2 bases, J lost 1 base, and 9 bases stayed unmatched. Germline CDR1 reads MNHNS; CDR2 reads SASEGT. The CDR3 is CASSERAGGTISYNEQFF. The DNA for the CDR3 is TGTGCCAGCAGTGAACGAGCGGGAGGAACGATATCCTACAATGAGCAGTTCTTC.

V gene TRBV5-1 combines with J gene TRBJ2-1; perhaps TRBD1 as D (8 bases). This CDR3 has 17 amino acids. Germline lookup yields CDR1 SGHRS and CDR2 YFSETQ. V was trimmed by 5 bases and J by 1 base, leaving 19 bases between them. The CDR3 here is CASRYDRGGTSYNEQFF. CDR3 DNA: TGCGCCAGCAGGTATGACAGGGGAGGGACTTCCTACAATGAGCAGTTCTTC.

The gene calls are TRBV6-5 and TRBJ1-5; no firm D call. Trimming cost V 5 bases and J 3 bases, with 11 bases left between them. From germline, CDR1 is MNHEY and CDR2 SVGAGI. The CDR3 is made up of 14 amino acids. The CDR3 coding sequence is TGTGCCAGCAGTACCCGCCAGTTCAATCAGCCCCAGCATTTT. Protein: CASSTRQFNQPQHF.

The chain is built from TRBV9 and TRBJ1-3; 7 bases fit TRBD1. Losses at the gene ends were 4 bases for V and 7 bases for J; bases not matched to a gene: 17. CDR3 length equals 17 residues. Germline V CDR1 and CDR2: SGDLS, YYNGEE. The CDR3 loop reads CASSPRQGPSLANTIYF. The CDR3 coding sequence is TGTGCCAGCAGCCCCCGACAGGGCCCCTCTCTGGCGAACACCATATATTTT.

This chain connects TRBV6-5 to TRBJ2-1; the match to TRBD2 covers 11 bases. From germline, CDR1 is MNHEY and CDR2 SVGAGI. The length of the CDR3 is 16 residues. V gave up 0 bases and J gave up 4 bases; unmatched junction bases: 2. The DNA for the CDR3 is TGTGCCAGCAGTTACTCGACTAGCGGGGCTTACAATGAGCAGTTCTTC. Amino acids: CASSYSTSGAYNEQFF.

This clone showed up just once. The chain recombines TRBV11-2 with TRBJ2-1; the match to TRBD1 covers 10 bases. Germline lookup yields CDR1 SGHAT and CDR2 FQNNGV. V shed 5 bases and J 3 bases; nucleotides not matched to a gene: 4. The CDR3 sequence is 15 residues long. CDR3 residues: CASSHGQGGYNEQFF. In nucleotides, the CDR3 is TGTGCCAGCAGCCACGGACAGGGGGGCTACAATGAGCAGTTCTTC.

The chain couples TRBV5-4 to TRBJ1-3; 7 nucleotides agree with TRBD1. The CDR3 spans 15 residues. J gave up 4 bases and V 3 bases, and 7 bases lay outside the gene matches. Germline values: CDR1 SGHNT, CDR2 YYREEE (reference sequence). CDR3 residues: CASSSLGTEGNTIYF. CDR3 in DNA: TGTGCCAGCAGCTCACTTGGGACAGAGGGAAACACCATATATTTT.

The V gene is TRBV9, the J gene TRBJ1-2; the D gene is possibly TRBD1 (6 bases). V shed 7 bases and J shed 7 bases, with 11 bases lying between them. The CDR3 covers 11 residues. Germline-derived CDR1 and CDR2 are SGDLS and YYNGEE. CDR3 bases: TGTGCCAGCGCCAGAGGGGGTGGCTACACCTTC. It specifies CASARGGGYTF.

V and J are TRBV4-2 and TRBJ2-5, with 7 bases aligning to TRBD2. With 1 base clipped from V and 2 bases from J, the junction kept 10 bases outside the gene matches. Germline V gene data show CDR1 as LGHNA and CDR2 as YNFKEQ. CDR3 size: 17 residues. CDR3 residues: CASSQGGRAGLQETQYF. The CDR3 nucleotides are TGTGCCAGCAGCCAAGGGGGGAGGGCAGGTCTACAAGAGACCCAGTACTTC.

This clone came up once. V usage is TRBV24-1 and J usage is TRBJ2-1; 8 positions match TRBD1. The CDR3 extends over 16 amino acids. V was pared by 5 bases and J by 6 bases, with 11 bases of the junction left unmatched. Per germline, CDR1 KGHDR and CDR2 SFDVKD. The CDR3 here is CATSGVTGAPPNEQFF. The DNA for the CDR3 is TGTGCCACCAGTGGCGTGACAGGGGCGCCCCCCAATGAGCAGTTCTTC.

The chain has TRBV7-2 and TRBJ1-2, with D possibly TRBD1 on 6 matching bases. V was shortened by 1 base and J by 6 bases, with 12 bases between the two germline ends. The CDR3 spans 14 residues. The germline gives CDR1 SGHTA, CDR2 FQGNSA. CDR3 DNA sequence: TGTGCCAGCAGCTTAGTGGGGGCTGGTGATGGCTACACCTTC. The encoded protein is CASSLVGAGDGYTF. Full variable domain (rest looked up from reference TRBV7-2 and TRBJ1-2): GAGVSQSPSNKVTEKGKDVELRCDPISGHTALYWYRQSLGQGLEFLIYFQGNSAPDKSGLPSDRFSAERTGGSVSTLTIQRTQQEDSAVYLCASSLVGAGDGYTFGSGTRLTVV.

CDR3 coding DNA: TGTGCCAGCAGCTCCTTGGGGGGTTGGTCTAACATGAACACTGAAGCTTTCTTT. This sequence encodes CASSSLGGWSNMNTEAFF. The chain has TRBV28 and TRBJ1-1, with D possibly being TRBD1 (5 bases). Per the germline V gene, CDR1 is MDHEN and CDR2 is SYDVKM. Trimming removed 6 bases from V and 0 bases from J, with 23 bases in between. The length of the CDR3 is 18 residues.

The V and J genes are TRBV30 and TRBJ1-5; D is unresolved. The CDR3 loop spans 17 amino acids. Germline assignment: CDR1 GTSNPN and CDR2 SVGIG (reference sequence). Trimming removed 4 bases at V and 2 bases at J, with 21 bases between. CDR3 in amino acids: CAWIKGAEEPGNQPQHF. The CDR3 DNA follows: TGTGCCTGGATTAAGGGAGCTGAAGAGCCGGGCAATCAGCCCCAGCATTTT.

This sequence joins TRBV28 and TRBJ2-7; no clear D. Germline CDR1 MDHEN, CDR2 SYDVKM. V was pared by 1 base and J by 4 bases, with 8 bases between. The CDR3 has 13 residues. The chain's CDR3 is CASSLLQPYEQYF. CDR3 in DNA: TGTGCCAGCAGTTTATTACAGCCTTACGAGCAGTACTTC.

The rearrangement uses TRBV5-8 and TRBJ2-3; D is ambiguous. The germline gives CDR1 SGHTS, CDR2 YDEGEE. This CDR3 is 13 amino acids long. V lost 0 bases and J lost 3, with 5 bases in between. The CDR3 nucleotides read TGTGCCAGCAGCTTGGACCAGACAGATACGCAGTATTTT. Protein sequence: CASSLDQTDTQYF.

The rearrangement joins TRBV7-9 to TRBJ2-5, with TRBD1 matching 7 bases. CDR3 length equals 15 residues. The germline CDR1 and CDR2 sequences are SEHNR and FQNEAQ (reference sequence). V shed 3 bases, J shed 5 bases, and the junction held 9 bases outside the gene matches. The DNA of the CDR3 is TGTGCCAGCAGCTTCCGACAGGGTCTTTTTGAGACCCAGTACTTC. Residues: CASSFRQGLFETQYF.

V usage is TRBV30 and J usage is TRBJ1-1; no clear D gene. The CDR3 extends over 16 amino acids. Germline CDR1 is GTSNPN and CDR2 is SVGIG (reference sequence). Trimming left V 2 bases short and J 0 bases short, with 16 bases between. The CDR3 DNA reads TGTGCCTGGAGTCCTGTACCCAGGTTCATGAACACTGAAGCTTTCTTT. Amino acids: CAWSPVPRFMNTEAFF. Full variable domain (rest looked up from reference TRBV30 and TRBJ1-1): SQTIHQWPATLVQPVGSPLSLECTVEGTSNPNLYWYRQAAGRGLQLLFYSVGIGQISSEVPQNLSASRPQDRQFILSSKKLLLSDSGFYLCAWSPVPRFMNTEAFFGQGTRLTVV.

V usage is TRBV6-2 or TRBV6-3 and J usage is TRBJ2-7; 11 bases fit TRBD1. J was trimmed by 6 bases and V by 4 bases; bases with no gene match: 5. CDR1 MNHEY and CDR2 SVGEGT come from the germline V gene. The CDR3 totals 14 residues. The chain's CDR3 is CASSSGQGAGEQYF. DNA of the CDR3: TGTGCCAGCAGTTCCGGACAGGGGGCGGGCGAGCAGTACTTC.

The chain uses TRBV6-5 and TRBJ2-7, with 7 bases identical to TRBD1. Per germline, CDR1 MNHEY and CDR2 SVGAGI. With V trimmed by 7 bases and J by 3 bases, 3 bases remained unmatched. The CDR3 has 12 residues. The CDR3 nucleotides read TGTGCCAGCACGAGGGACAGCTACGAGCAGTACTTC. Amino acids: CASTRDSYEQYF.

This clone was observed once. The chain has TRBV11-2 and TRBJ2-1; the D gene is possibly TRBD1 (5 bases). Between the trimmed V and J ends, which lost 1 base and 1 base, there was a span of 14 bases. Germline CDR1 SGHAT, CDR2 FQNNGV. The CDR3 loop spans 17 amino acids. The CDR3 DNA is TGTGCCAGCAGCTTAGTTCCCCAGGGCAGGTCCTACAATGAGCAGTTCTTC. Protein product: CASSLVPQGRSYNEQFF.

V usage is TRBV5-1 and J usage is TRBJ1-3, with a tentative D call TRBD1 (6 bases). Germline CDR1 reads SGHRS; CDR2 reads YFSETQ. This CDR3 has 15 residues. V lost 5 bases and J lost 0, with 12 bases in between. CDR3 sequence (DNA): TGCGCCAGCAGACCGACAGGCAGCTCTGGAAACACCATATATTTT. As protein: CASRPTGSSGNTIYF.

The rearrangement links TRBV9 to TRBJ2-3; the D is unclear. Germline V gene sequence: CDR1 SGDLS, CDR2 YYNGEE. This CDR3 comprises 12 residues. Trimming left V 2 bases short and J 6 bases short, with 7 bases between. The CDR3, as DNA: TGTGCCAGCAGCGTTGCCGGGGATACGCAGTATTTT. Its protein product is CASSVAGDTQYF. The whole variable domain, remainder taken from reference TRBV9 and TRBJ2-3, is DSGVTQTPKHLITATGQRVTLRCSPRSGDLSVYWYQQSLDQGLQFLIQYYNGEERAKGNILERFSAQQFPDLHSELNLSSLELGDSALYFCASSVAGDTQYFGPGTRLTVL.

V gene TRBV9 combines with J gene TRBJ2-3, with 8 nucleotides matching TRBD1. The CDR3 is 17 amino acids. CDR1 SGDLS and CDR2 YYNGEE come from the germline V gene. The V gene end was trimmed by 4 bases and the J gene end by 0 bases; junction bases not matched to a gene: 10. This chain's CDR3 is CASSPQRQGISTDTQYF. The CDR3 DNA reads as TGTGCCAGCAGCCCCCAGAGACAGGGGATAAGCACAGATACGCAGTATTTT.

In this sample, this clone turned up once. The J gene is TRBJ1-2, the V gene TRBV6-1, with 7 bases lining up with TRBD1. Germline-derived CDR1 and CDR2 are MNHNS and SASEGT. The CDR3 consists of 14 residues. V lost 2 bases, J lost 4 bases, and 4 bases stayed unmatched. For the CDR3, the DNA is TGTGCCAGCAGTGAATTCGGGACAGCCTATGGCTACACCTTC. Amino acids: CASSEFGTAYGYTF.

The rearrangement joins TRBV19 to TRBJ2-3; 8 nucleotides match TRBD2. Germline-derived CDR1 and CDR2 are LNHDA and SQIVND (reference sequence). The CDR3 length is 16 residues. The trim removed 7 bases at V and 4 bases at J, leaving 13 bases unmatched. In DNA, the CDR3 is TGTGCCAGTACCACCGGGGAAGCGGGAGTAGCAGATACGCAGTATTTT. Translation gives CASTTGEAGVADTQYF.

The chain employs TRBV9 and TRBJ2-3; 8 nucleotides match TRBD2. J was trimmed by 6 bases and V by 5 bases; bases with no gene match: 14. Germline CDR1 reads SGDLS; CDR2 reads YYNGEE. CDR3 length: 16 amino acids. The CDR3 region has the DNA TGTGCCAGCAGTGAATCCGGGACTAGTAATTCGGATACGCAGTATTTT. This translates into CASSESGTSNSDTQYF.

The CDR3 coding sequence is TGTGCCAGCAGCGTAGGGACAGGGGACCCGAACACTGAAGCTTTCTTT. It translates to CASSVGTGDPNTEAFF. The chain combines TRBV9 with TRBJ1-1, with 9 nucleotides matching TRBD1. V shed 0 bases and J 1 base; nucleotides not matched to a gene: 4. The CDR3 has 16 residues. Germline V CDR1 and CDR2: SGDLS, YYNGEE.

This chain's CDR3 is CASSLILAGGSEQYF. In nucleotides, the CDR3 is TGTGCCAGCAGTCTAATCCTAGCGGGAGGTAGCGAGCAGTACTTC. This chain joins TRBV7-2 and TRBJ2-7; 11 positions agree with TRBD2. The ends lost 6 bases at V and 6 bases at J; junction bases unmatched: 10. This CDR3 spans 15 amino acids. Germline V gene data show CDR1 as SGHTA and CDR2 as FQGNSA.